The 24 T cell receptor beta chains listed next were all sequenced from one sample in a study of cytomegalovirus exposure and HLA in healthy donors (dated by TCRdb to the late 2010s). The library was prepared using the immunoSEQ multiplex PCR assay. A mixture of 60 forward primers for TCR Vbeta segments and 13 reverse primers for TCR Jbeta segments was used in the multiplex PCR. The source is immuneACCESS, and TCRdb retained only in-frame sequences with V and J called. Part of the clones is not carried over; for the studies checked, unresolved V genes explain less than half of this, and the remainder is unexplained. The sample data list approximately 92,000 clones, and 69% of these were observed just once. The biggest ten clones account for 2.7% of the sample. Sequencing was carried out using PBMCs. These receptors were obtained from a man in his fifties in good health and CMV-seronegative.

For the CDR3, the DNA is TGTGCCAGCAGCCAGGGGGCGGGGCAATACAATGAGCAGTTCTTC. This sequence encodes CASSQGAGQYNEQFF. This chain connects TRBV7-2 to TRBJ2-1, with 8 bases matching TRBD1. Germline V lookup: CDR1 SGHTA, CDR2 FQGNSA. The CDR3 covers 15 residues. V lost 5 bases, J lost 4 bases, and 7 bases stayed unmatched.

The genes are TRBV28 and TRBJ2-5; no clear D. The V and J ends lost 1 base and 4 bases respectively, with 10 bases between them. The germline CDR1 and CDR2 sequences are MDHEN and SYDVKM. This CDR3 has 14 amino acids. The CDR3 DNA follows: TGTGCCAGCAGTTTATATAGAAATAGAGAGACCCAGTACTTC. The encoded protein is CASSLYRNRETQYF.

This chain links TRBV30 with TRBJ2-1; TRBD2 aligns across 9 bases. Germline V lookup: CDR1 GTSNPN, CDR2 SVGIG (reference sequence). CDR3 length equals 14 residues. Trimming took 7 bases from V and 7 from J; bases not matched to a gene: 11. CDR3 bases: TGTGCCTACCTAGCGGGATCAGTCTGGAATGAGCAGTTCTTC. It is translated as CAYLAGSVWNEQFF.

V is TRBV9 and J is TRBJ1-4; 10 bases align to TRBD1. V shed 4 bases, J shed 8 bases, and the junction held 5 bases outside the gene matches. Germline CDR1 reads SGDLS; CDR2 reads YYNGEE. This CDR3 is 14 amino acids long. CDR3: CASSRQGAREKLFF. CDR3 DNA: TGTGCCAGCAGCCGACAGGGGGCGCGGGAAAAACTGTTTTTT.

The chain links TRBV11-1 to TRBJ2-5, with 7 nucleotides matching TRBD2. Losses at the gene ends were 1 base for V and 1 base for J; bases not matched to a gene: 6. The CDR3 covers 16 residues. Germline V gene data show CDR1 as SGHAT and CDR2 as FQDESV (reference sequence). The CDR3 region is CASSLGAASGQETQYF. CDR3 DNA sequence: TGTGCCAGCAGCTTAGGCGCAGCTAGCGGCCAAGAGACCCAGTACTTC.

The chain is built from TRBV7-9 and TRBJ2-1; tentative D call: TRBD2 (7 bases). CDR1 is SEHNR and CDR2 is FQNEAQ in the germline V gene (reference sequence). This CDR3 has 16 residues. Trimming shortened V by 0 bases and J by 8 bases, and 17 bases separated the two germline ends. CDR3: CASSLARPLGGDEQFF. DNA for the CDR3: TGTGCCAGCAGCTTAGCGCGGCCTCTAGGGGGGGATGAGCAGTTCTTC.

This sequence joins TRBV25-1 and TRBJ2-1; 7 bases match TRBD1. Germline trimming cut 5 bases from V and 6 bases from J; bases unmatched to any gene: 4. Germline V gene sequence: CDR1 MGHDK, CDR2 SYGVNS. The CDR3 sequence is 13 residues long. CDR3 nucleotides: TGTGCCAGCAGTATGAACAGGGGCAATGAGCAGTTCTTC. This encodes CASSMNRGNEQFF.

This clone was picked up a small number of times. This chain uses TRBV4-2 with TRBJ2-5; 13 nucleotides agree with TRBD2. J gave up 5 bases and V 4 bases, and 7 bases lay outside the gene matches. Germline assignment: CDR1 LGHNA and CDR2 YNFKEQ. The CDR3 is 16 amino acids. DNA of the CDR3: TGTGCCAGCAGCCTTGGGACTAGCGGGATCGGGGAGACCCAGTACTTC. Translating it yields CASSLGTSGIGETQYF.

V usage is TRBV19 and J usage is TRBJ1-4; possibly TRBD1 for D (5 bases). Germline V CDR1 and CDR2: LNHDA, SQIVND (reference sequence). V lost 9 bases and J lost 5, with 19 bases in between. The CDR3 has 15 residues. CDR3 amino acids: CASSGGGAINEKLFF. In nucleotides, the CDR3 is TGTGCCAGCAGTGGGGGGGGTGCCATCAATGAAAAACTGTTTTTT.

The CDR3 bases are TGTGCCAGCAGAGGACATGAAGAGACCCAGTACTTC. Its protein product is CASRGHEETQYF. The gene calls are TRBV25-1 and TRBJ2-5; D is perhaps TRBD1 (5 bases). V was trimmed by 6 bases and J by 3 bases, leaving 8 bases between them. Germline CDR1 and CDR2: MGHDK and SYGVNS. CDR3 length equals 12 residues.

The rearrangement uses TRBV15 and TRBJ1-5; D gene uncertain. The CDR3 covers 17 residues. Germline V gene sequence: CDR1 LNHNV, CDR2 YYDKDF (reference sequence). The V gene lost 1 base and the J gene lost 1 base, with 14 bases spanning the gap. DNA of the CDR3: TGTGCCACCAGCAGAGGGAGAATGAAGGTGAGCAATCAGCCCCAGCATTTT. Translation gives CATSRGRMKVSNQPQHF.

The chain has TRBV25-1 and TRBJ2-7; TRBD1 matches 7 bases. Germline V lookup: CDR1 MGHDK, CDR2 SYGVNS. The CDR3 totals 16 residues. V was clipped by 6 bases and J by 2 bases; unmatched bases: 13. DNA of the CDR3: TGTGCCAGCAGATTTTCCGGGACAGCCCTTACCTACGAGCAGTACGTC. Protein sequence: CASRFSGTALTYEQYV.

The chain links TRBV9 to TRBJ2-3; TRBD2 might be the D (5 bases). The CDR3 consists of 14 residues. CDR1 SGDLS and CDR2 YYNGEE come from the germline V gene. V lost 4 bases and J lost 4, with 13 bases in between. The CDR3 here is CASSPGFMADTQYF. The CDR3 DNA reads TGTGCCAGCAGCCCGGGGTTTATGGCAGATACGCAGTATTTT.

Concerning this clone: The junction and the germline gene differ at one end; a read error may be behind it. The chain recombines TRBV7-2 with TRBJ2-5; 10 bases are shared with TRBD2. The CDR3 sequence is 14 residues long. Germline assignment: CDR1 SGHTA and CDR2 FQGNSA. The CDR3 region is CASSIAGGEETQYF. CDR3 DNA: TGTGCCAGCAGCATAGCGGGAGGAGAGGAGACCCAGTACTTC.

The chain recombines TRBV7-9 with TRBJ1-3, with unresolved D. The CDR3 loop spans 14 amino acids. V was cut by 5 bases and J by 4 bases, with 12 bases left in between. Germline-derived CDR1 and CDR2 are SEHNR and FQNEAQ (reference sequence). The CDR3 DNA reads TGTGCCAGCAGCCCCGCCGGGAGAGGAAACACCATATATTTT. Its translation is CASSPAGRGNTIYF.

This sequence joins TRBV4-2 and TRBJ1-3; tentatively, D is TRBD1 (6 bases). The CDR3 spans 15 residues. The germline CDR1 and CDR2 sequences are LGHNA and YNFKEQ. With 1 base removed from V and 5 bases from J, the gap between germline ends came to 12 bases. The CDR3 region has the DNA TGTGCCAGCAGCCAAGCCCAGGGGAATAGAAACACCATATATTTT. It is translated as CASSQAQGNRNTIYF.

The gene calls are TRBV7-2 and TRBJ2-5, with a weak D call TRBD1 (5 bases). The CDR3 consists of 15 residues. The germline V gene encodes CDR1 SGHTA and CDR2 FQGNSA. Deletions cut 5 bases from V and 5 bases from J, with 18 bases between. CDR3 sequence (DNA): TGTGCCAGCAGCGGACGACAGTCGCTGGGGGAGACCCAGTACTTC. It is translated as CASSGRQSLGETQYF.

The chain links TRBV5-1 to TRBJ2-5, with D tentatively TRBD2 (5 bases). Trimming removed 4 bases at V and 5 bases at J, with 15 bases between. CDR1 and CDR2 (germline): SGHRS, YFSETQ. The CDR3 contains 14 residues. The CDR3 sequence is CASSGPEAGETQYF. CDR3 nucleotide sequence: TGCGCCAGCAGCGGACCGGAGGCCGGGGAGACCCAGTACTTC.

This clone was counted once. The V and J genes are TRBV11-3 and TRBJ1-1; a weak D match, TRBD1 (5 bases). Germline values: CDR1 SGHNT, CDR2 YENEEA. The V end was cut by 4 bases, the J end by 1 base, with 13 bases between. The CDR3 has 15 amino acids. In DNA form, the CDR3 reads TGTGCCAGCAGCTCCGACAGTCAGGGGAACACTGAAGCTTTCTTT. It is translated as CASSSDSQGNTEAFF.

This rearrangement joins TRBV5-4 to TRBJ2-7, with D possibly being TRBD1 (6 bases). The CDR3 is 14 amino acids. V was trimmed by 0 bases and J by 1 base, leaving 8 bases between them. In germline, CDR1 is SGHNT, CDR2 YYREEE (reference sequence). CDR3 sequence reads: CASSLGTDSYEQYF. The CDR3 nucleotides read TGTGCCAGCAGCTTGGGGACAGATTCCTACGAGCAGTACTTC. Based on the CDR3 plus reference TRBV5-4 and TRBJ2-7, the full variable domain is ETGVTQSPTHLIKTRGQQVTLRCSSQSGHNTVSWYQQALGQGPQFIFQYYREEENGRGNFPPRFSGLQFPNYSSELNVNALELDDSALYLCASSLGTDSYEQYFGPGTRLTVT.

V gene TRBV10-3 combines with J gene TRBJ2-2, with TRBD2 matching 9 bases. Germline-derived CDR1 and CDR2 are ENHRY and SYGVKD. The junction had 9 bases not matched to a gene; V was cut back by 6 bases and J by 4 bases. CDR3 size: 16 residues. The CDR3 DNA is TGTGCCATCAGGGGTAGCGGGGGAAGTTCCACCGGGGAGCTGTTTTTT. Residues: CAIRGSGGSSTGELFF.

V usage is TRBV9 and J usage is TRBJ1-2; 7 nucleotides agree with TRBD1. This CDR3 region has 15 residues. Per the germline V gene, CDR1 is SGDLS and CDR2 is YYNGEE. Trimming took 4 bases from V and 4 from J; bases not matched to a gene: 10. In DNA, the CDR3 is TGTGCCAGCAGCCTCGGACAGGCCGCCAGCTATGGCTACACCTTC. Translation: CASSLGQAASYGYTF.

This chain connects TRBV6-6 to TRBJ2-5; 11 nucleotides match TRBD1. Germline V CDR1 and CDR2: MNHNY, SVGAGI (reference sequence). Losses at the gene ends were 4 bases for V and 4 bases for J; bases not matched to a gene: 5. This CDR3 contains 15 residues. The CDR3, as DNA: TGTGCCAGCAGTTCCCGGGACAGGGGGAGAGAGACCCAGTACTTC. Protein sequence: CASSSRDRGRETQYF.

The chain recombines TRBV5-4 with TRBJ1-2; D might be TRBD1 (6 bases). Trimming cost V 4 bases and J 1 base, with 8 bases left between them. This CDR3 comprises 13 residues. The germline V gene has CDR1 SGHNT and CDR2 YYREEE (reference sequence). For the CDR3, the DNA is TGTGCCAGCAGCGTGGACAGTAACTATGGCTACACCTTC. Translation gives CASSVDSNYGYTF.